Here is one T cell receptor (beta chain) with its context. What it binds is unknown. Trimming took off 8 bases at V and 1 base at J, with 5 bases between the two ends. This CDR3 is built from 11 residues. Germline CDR1 is SEHNR and CDR2 is FQNEAQ (reference sequence). These data belong to a study of blood T cells in healthy people across ages. A second about 6 to 12 cycle PCR used barcoded and J-beta primers. Each TCR beta cDNA got a 12-nucleotide random molecular identifier. TCRdb re-derived calls from the 5' RACE reads in MiXCR, one entry per CDR3 protein. This table holds 1.5 million or so distinct CDR3 sequences, approximately 43% found once. General study results and limits: Roughly linearly, TCR beta diversity per million T cells fell as age increased.

The chain employs TRBV7-9 and TRBJ1-1; D is ambiguous. The sequencing input was blood. This clonotype was sampled from a woman aged 18-29 years in good health. The CDR3 nucleotides read TGTGCCAGCTTAAGGAACACTGAAGCTTTCTTT. The encoded protein is CASLRNTEAFF.